This T cell receptor beta chain was identified during a study of cytomegalovirus exposure and HLA in healthy donors. Study-level information: The early release's HLA-typed donors yielded approximately 85 million unique TCRs. Falling in the Caucasian-associated ancestry cluster were 80% to 85% of around 370 genotyped donors. Study-wide results and caveats: In a later analysis, HLA-associated beta chains showed higher expansion and lower generation probabilities than comparable chains. A later analysis reportedly found fewer N-insertions in an Asian-associated ancestry cluster than the roughly 730-donor mean.

Turning to this clone: Its cognate antigen is unknown.

The CDR3 consists of 15 residues. Trimming cost V 0 bases and J 3 bases; bases outside gene matches: 5. Per the germline V gene, CDR1 is LNHNV and CDR2 is YYDKDF (reference sequence). PCR employed 60 Vbeta and 13 Jbeta primers. Using immunoSEQ multiplex PCR, the repertoire was profiled, and TCRdb retains in-frame clones only, with some absent. Of fewer than 45,000 clones detected, 68% appear once; the ten largest clones hold nearly 4%. The genes are TRBV15 and TRBJ2-7; 7 nucleotides line up with TRBD1. Sequenced input: PBMCs. The sequence came from a middle-aged man in good health and CMV-seronegative. CDR3 sequence reads: CATSRESTGSYEQYF. In DNA, the CDR3 is TGTGCCACCAGCAGAGAATCGACAGGGAGCTACGAGCAGTACTTC.